The sequence of this T cell receptor beta chain was determined in a study of T cells after yellow fever vaccination. Across the whole study: With SMART-Seq v4 Ultra Low Input, the fractions containing low cell numbers were prepared. Findings of the study overall: Weaker, the secondary response had a peak occurring faster, on day 5 versus 15. Abundant clonotypes from the bulk population could have been carried over as contaminants into FACS-sorted repertoires.

V was trimmed by 4 bases and J by 3 bases, leaving 14 bases between them. The germline gives CDR1 SGDLS, CDR2 YYNGEE. This CDR3 has 15 amino acids. TCR cDNA, made by 5'RACE template switching, carried an added universal primer site and UMIs. One entry per CDR3 protein results from TCRdb running MiXCR on the 5' RACE reads. The table shows roughly 94,000 distinct CDR3 sequences, with about 8.8% occurring only once. The sequencing here drew on CD8+ T cells not binding an NS4B(214-222) dextramer, sorted from PBMCs, taken around 16 days after the first yellow fever vaccination. This TCR derives from a man aged 18 to 30 who received the YFV17D yellow fever vaccine. The gene calls are TRBV9 and TRBJ2-1, with D perhaps matching TRBD1 or TRBD2 (5 bases each). CDR3 sequence reads: CASSPGRAIYNEQFF. The DNA of the CDR3 is TGTGCCAGCAGCCCAGGGCGGGCTATCTACAATGAGCAGTTCTTC.